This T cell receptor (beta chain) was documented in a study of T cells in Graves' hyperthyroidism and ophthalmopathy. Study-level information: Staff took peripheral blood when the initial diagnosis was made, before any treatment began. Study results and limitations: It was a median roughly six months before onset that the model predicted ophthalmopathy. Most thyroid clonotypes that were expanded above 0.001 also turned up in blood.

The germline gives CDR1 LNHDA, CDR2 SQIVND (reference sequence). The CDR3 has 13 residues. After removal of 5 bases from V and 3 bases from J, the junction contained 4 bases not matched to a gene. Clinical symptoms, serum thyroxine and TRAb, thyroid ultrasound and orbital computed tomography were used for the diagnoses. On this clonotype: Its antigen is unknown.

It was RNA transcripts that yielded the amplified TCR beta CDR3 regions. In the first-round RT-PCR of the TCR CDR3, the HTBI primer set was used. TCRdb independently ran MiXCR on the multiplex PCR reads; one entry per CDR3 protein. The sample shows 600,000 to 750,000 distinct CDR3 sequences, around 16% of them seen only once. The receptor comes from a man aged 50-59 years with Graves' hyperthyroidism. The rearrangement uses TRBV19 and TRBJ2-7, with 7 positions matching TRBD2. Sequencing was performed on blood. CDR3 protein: CASSLRGDYEQYF. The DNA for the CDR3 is TGTGCCAGTAGTCTACGGGGGGACTACGAGCAGTACTTC. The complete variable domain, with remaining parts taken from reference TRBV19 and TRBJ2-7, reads DGGITQSPKYLFRKEGQNVTLSCEQNLNHDAMYWYRQDPGQGLRLIYYSQIVNDFQKGDIAEGYSVSREKKESFPLTVTSAQKNPTAFYLCASSLRGDYEQYFGPGTRLTVT.